A selection of T cell receptor beta chains follows, all from one sample in a study of Graves' ophthalmopathy and Graves' hyperthyroidism. Each CDR3 protein is one row after TCRdb ran MiXCR on the multiplex PCR reads. This table holds about 590,000 distinct CDR3 sequences, just under 40% found once. Sequencing was carried out using peripheral blood or thyroid tissue (not recorded which). Source of these receptors: an adult man with Graves' hyperthyroidism. CDR3s include the opening cysteine and the closing phenylalanine or tryptophan. A D gene is named only where the DNA matches it firmly. Size tells how often a clone was seen (once, few, many) or the class of an expanded clone, and some rows leave it out.

V: TRBV24-1
size: few
J: TRBJ2-3
D: .
CDR3: CATSSPGDTQYF
DNA: TGTGCCACCAGCTCCCCGGGGGATACGCAGTATTTT

V: TRBV20-1
size: .
J: TRBJ1-2
D: .
CDR3: CSATRTDRNGYTF
DNA: TGCAGTGCTACCCGGACAGATAGGAATGGCTACACCTTC

V: TRBV9
size: many
J: TRBJ1-2
D: .
CDR3: CASSVGAGHYGYTF
DNA: TGTGCCAGCAGCGTAGGAGCAGGCCACTATGGCTACACCTTC

V: TRBV7-8
size: many
J: TRBJ1-1
D: TRBD1
CDR3: CASSLGRTGLNTEAFF
DNA: TGTGCCAGCAGCTTAGGTCGGACAGGTCTGAACACTGAAGCTTTCTTT

V: TRBV19
size: .
J: TRBJ2-7
D: TRBD1
CDR3: CASSPRRQGAPGEQYF
DNA: TGTGCCAGTAGTCCCCGGAGGCAGGGGGCGCCGGGGGAGCAGTACTTC

V: TRBV11-1
size: many
J: TRBJ2-7
D: .
CDR3: CASSLAGATYEQYF
DNA: TGTGCCAGCAGCTTAGCGGGGGCGACCTACGAGCAGTACTTC

V: TRBV12-3/TRBV12-4
size: few
J: TRBJ1-6
D: .
CDR3: CASSFRPDNSPLHF
DNA: TGTGCCAGCAGTTTCAGGCCAGATAATTCACCCCTCCACTTT

V: TRBV24-1
size: .
J: TRBJ1-5
D: .
CDR3: CATSAPGGVEQPQHF
DNA: TGTGCCACCAGTGCCCCGGGAGGCGTGGAGCAGCCCCAGCATTTT

V: TRBV12-3/TRBV12-4
size: many
J: TRBJ2-7
D: .
CDR3: CASSFDSRSYEQYF
DNA: TGTGCCAGCAGTTTTGACAGCCGGTCCTACGAGCAGTACTTC

V: TRBV29-1
size: .
J: TRBJ2-1
D: .
CDR3: CSVDLGRPSSYSEQFF
DNA: TGCAGCGTTGATCTGGGACGGCCGAGCTCCTACAGTGAGCAGTTCTTC

V: TRBV6-6
size: many
J: TRBJ1-2
D: .
CDR3: CASSDPGEGGYTF
DNA: TGTGCCAGCAGTGATCCAGGGGAGGGTGGCTACACCTTC

V: TRBV6-6
size: many
J: TRBJ1-2
D: .
CDR3: CASSDRVISNGYTF
DNA: TGTGCCAGCAGTGACCGCGTTATCAGTAATGGCTACACCTTC

V: TRBV2
size: .
J: TRBJ2-7
D: .
CDR3: CATQAGQGVRDF
DNA: TGTGCCACCCAAGCCGGGCAGGGAGTGCGGGACTTC

V: TRBV5-1
size: few
J: TRBJ2-6
D: .
CDR3: CASSFLLGANVLTF
DNA: TGCGCCAGCAGCTTCCTCCTGGGGGCCAACGTCCTGACTTTC

V: TRBV6-1
size: many
J: TRBJ1-6
D: .
CDR3: CATRTTSSYNSPLHF
DNA: TGTGCCACCCGGACAACTAGCTCCTATAATTCACCCCTCCACTTT

V: TRBV11-3
size: many
J: TRBJ1-2
D: .
CDR3: CASSLVRQEGANYGYTF
DNA: TGTGCCAGCAGCTTAGTTCGTCAAGAGGGGGCTAACTATGGCTACACCTTC

V: TRBV7-9
size: few
J: TRBJ1-2
D: TRBD1
CDR3: CASSRQGSRPHYGYTF
DNA: TGTGCCAGCAGCCGACAGGGGTCCAGACCCCACTATGGCTACACCTTC

V: TRBV15
size: .
J: TRBJ2-5
D: .
CDR3: CATSRDEWGETQYF
DNA: TGTGCCACCAGCAGAGATGAGTGGGGGGAGACCCAGTACTTC

V: TRBV19
size: .
J: TRBJ1-5
D: .
CDR3: CASSIGRTNQPQHF
DNA: TGTGCCAGTAGTATTGGTCGAACCAATCAGCCCCAGCATTTT

V: TRBV20-1
size: few
J: TRBJ2-6
D: TRBD1
CDR3: CSARQGATRGANVLTF
DNA: TGCAGTGCCCGACAGGGGGCGACGCGGGGGGCCAACGTCCTGACTTTC

V: TRBV6-5
size: many
J: TRBJ1-1
D: TRBD1
CDR3: CASSSWTGTEAFF
DNA: TGTGCCAGCAGTTCCTGGACAGGGACTGAAGCTTTCTTT

V: TRBV5-1
size: few
J: TRBJ1-5
D: .
CDR3: CASSLDGTINQPQHF
DNA: TGCGCCAGCAGCTTGGACGGGACAATTAATCAGCCCCAGCATTTT

V: TRBV10-3
size: many
J: TRBJ1-5
D: TRBD1
CDR3: CAISDKGAGGNQPQHF
DNA: TGTGCCATCAGTGATAAGGGGGCGGGGGGCAATCAGCCCCAGCATTTT

V: TRBV7-3
size: .
J: TRBJ2-7
D: TRBD2
CDR3: CASSPLPKAGGYEQYF
DNA: TGTGCCAGCTCACCACTCCCCAAAGCGGGGGGATACGAGCAGTACTTC

V: TRBV7-9
size: many
J: TRBJ2-7
D: .
CDR3: CASSLGVGGSSYEQYF
DNA: TGTGCCAGCAGCTTAGGAGTTGGGGGCAGCTCCTACGAGCAGTACTTC